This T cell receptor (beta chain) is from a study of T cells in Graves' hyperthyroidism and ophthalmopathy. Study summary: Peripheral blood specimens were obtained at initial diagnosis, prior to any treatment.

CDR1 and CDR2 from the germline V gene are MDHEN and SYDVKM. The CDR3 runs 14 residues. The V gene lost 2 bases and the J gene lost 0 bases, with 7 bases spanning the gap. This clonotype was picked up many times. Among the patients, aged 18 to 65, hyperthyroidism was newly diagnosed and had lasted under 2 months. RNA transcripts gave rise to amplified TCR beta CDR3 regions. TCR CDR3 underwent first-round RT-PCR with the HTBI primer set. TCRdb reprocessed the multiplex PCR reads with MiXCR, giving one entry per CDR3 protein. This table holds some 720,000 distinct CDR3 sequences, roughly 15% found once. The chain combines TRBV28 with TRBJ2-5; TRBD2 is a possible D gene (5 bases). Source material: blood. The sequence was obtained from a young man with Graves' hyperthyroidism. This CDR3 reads CASSLRLYQETQYF. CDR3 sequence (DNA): TGTGCCAGCAGTTTAAGACTATACCAAGAGACCCAGTACTTC.